Listed here are 12 T cell receptor beta chains from one sample, sequenced in a study of blood T cell repertoires in COVID-19. TCRdb's copy holds only in-frame clones and misses some; the assay was immunoSEQ multiplex PCR. Of 90,000 to 150,000 clones in the sample, around 89% are singletons; the top ten hold about a fifth. The sequenced sample consisted of peripheral blood. These receptors originate from a human donor with acute or convalescent COVID-19. The donor label of this sample is uncertain.

The chain joins TRBV2 to TRBJ2-7, with D possibly TRBD1 on 5 matching bases. Per the germline V gene, CDR1 is SNHLY and CDR2 is FYNNEI. The CDR3 extends over 14 amino acids. V gave up 5 bases and J gave up 2 bases, with 13 bases separating them. The CDR3 spells CASSRETGAYEQYF. As DNA, the CDR3 is TGTGCCAGCAGTCGCGAAACAGGAGCCTACGAGCAGTACTTC.

The CDR3 spells CASSPSQGRGDYGYTF. The CDR3 DNA sequence: TGTGCCAGCAGCCCCAGCCAGGGCAGGGGGGACTATGGCTACACCTTC. The rearrangement joins TRBV25-1 to TRBJ1-2, with 7 bases identical to TRBD1. Trimming removed 6 bases from V and 3 bases from J; junction bases left unmatched: 13. The CDR3 is 16 amino acids. From germline, CDR1 is MGHDK and CDR2 SYGVNS.

The CDR3 sequence: CASSFSYEQYF. The CDR3 bases are TGTGCCAGCAGCTTCAGCTACGAGCAGTACTTC. The chain carries TRBV7-9 and TRBJ2-7; no clear D. The CDR3 is 11 amino acids. V was clipped by 3 bases and J by 3 bases, with 3 bases between them. In germline, CDR1 is SEHNR, CDR2 FQNEAQ (reference sequence).

This chain uses TRBV4-1 with TRBJ1-3; TRBD1 aligns across 9 bases. Per germline, CDR1 MGHRA and CDR2 YSYEKL. With V trimmed by 0 bases and J by 2 bases, 2 bases remained unmatched. The CDR3 length is 16 residues. Here the CDR3 reads CASSQDRDRAGNTIYF. The CDR3 DNA reads as TGCGCCAGCAGCCAAGATCGGGACAGGGCTGGAAACACCATATATTTT.

This sequence joins TRBV7-3 and TRBJ1-2; 9 bases map to TRBD1. The V segment lost 5 bases and the J segment 13 bases; nucleotides outside the gene matches: 17. CDR3 length equals 15 residues. Germline CDR1 is SGHTA and CDR2 is FQGTGA. The CDR3 loop reads CASSPSGTGSPRLTF. CDR3 bases: TGTGCCAGCAGCCCATCCGGGACAGGGAGCCCCCGGCTCACCTTC.

This clone turned up a few times. This sample includes further DNA sequences coding for the same CDR3. The gene calls are TRBV28 and TRBJ1-2, with 12 bases identical to TRBD1. Germline lookup yields CDR1 MDHEN and CDR2 SYDVKM. This CDR3 is built from 14 residues. Trimming at V came to 5 bases and at J to 7 bases, leaving 5 bases not matched to a gene. The CDR3 coding sequence is TGTGCCAGCAGTCCGGGACAGGGGGCCGGTGGCTACACCTTC. This translates into CASSPGQGAGGYTF.

The CDR3 is CASSLVGGTGELFF. The CDR3 DNA follows: TGCGCCAGCAGCTTGGTAGGAGGCACCGGGGAGCTGTTTTTT. The V gene is TRBV5-1, the J gene TRBJ2-2, with a tentative D call TRBD2 (5 bases). Germline loops: CDR1 SGHRS, CDR2 YFSETQ. The CDR3 consists of 14 residues. Deletions cut 0 bases from V and 4 bases from J, with 7 bases between.

The J gene is TRBJ1-2, the V gene TRBV6-1; TRBD1 matches at 11 bases. Germline lookup yields CDR1 MNHNS and CDR2 SASEGT. V dropped 2 bases and J dropped 4; count of bases not matched to a gene: 3. This CDR3 has 15 residues. The CDR3 region has the DNA TGTGCCAGCAGTGAAAGGACAGGGGGCTTCTATGGCTACACCTTC. Translated, it gives CASSERTGGFYGYTF.

DNA of the CDR3: TGTGCCAGTAGTGGGACAGCATCAGGGAATCAGCCCCAGCATTTT. Translated, it gives CASSGTASGNQPQHF. The J gene is TRBJ1-5, the V gene TRBV19; 7 nucleotides match TRBD1. The CDR3 runs 15 residues. J was trimmed by 4 bases and V by 5 bases; bases with no gene match: 8. Germline CDR1 is LNHDA and CDR2 is SQIVND (reference sequence).

The J gene is TRBJ2-1, the V gene TRBV9, with unresolved D. V lost 4 bases and J 2 bases, leaving 13 bases between the germline ends. The CDR3 is 15 amino acids. CDR1 and CDR2 (germline): SGDLS, YYNGEE. In nucleotides, the CDR3 is TGTGCCAGCAGCTACTCATTGTCGCCCTACAATGAGCAGTTCTTC. Amino acids: CASSYSLSPYNEQFF.

This clone was observed a single time. This chain joins TRBV30 and TRBJ1-6; D may be TRBD1 (6 bases). CDR1 and CDR2 from the germline V gene are GTSNPN and SVGIG (reference sequence). The germline V and J ends were trimmed by 0 bases and 0 bases, with 9 bases remaining between them. The CDR3 extends over 16 amino acids. The CDR3 DNA reads TGTGCCTGGAGTGTTGAGGGGGTCTCCTATAATTCACCCCTCCACTTT. It specifies CAWSVEGVSYNSPLHF. Supplemented by reference TRBV30 and TRBJ1-6, the full variable domain reads SQTIHQWPATLVQPVGSPLSLECTVEGTSNPNLYWYRQAAGRGLQLLFYSVGIGQISSEVPQNLSASRPQDRQFILSSKKLLLSDSGFYLCAWSVEGVSYNSPLHFGNGTRLTVT.

The chain has TRBV7-2 and TRBJ1-5; no clear D gene. This CDR3 comprises 13 residues. CDR1 is SGHTA, CDR2 FQGNSA, per germline. V was shortened by 4 bases and J by 4 bases, with 8 bases between the two germline ends. The chain's CDR3 is CASSSHMNQPQHF. The CDR3 DNA reads TGTGCCAGCAGCTCCCACATGAATCAGCCCCAGCATTTT. The full variable domain, with the rest looked up from reference TRBV7-2 and TRBJ1-5, is GAGVSQSPSNKVTEKGKDVELRCDPISGHTALYWYRQSLGQGLEFLIYFQGNSAPDKSGLPSDRFSAERTGGSVSTLTIQRTQQEDSAVYLCASSSHMNQPQHFGDGTRLSIL.